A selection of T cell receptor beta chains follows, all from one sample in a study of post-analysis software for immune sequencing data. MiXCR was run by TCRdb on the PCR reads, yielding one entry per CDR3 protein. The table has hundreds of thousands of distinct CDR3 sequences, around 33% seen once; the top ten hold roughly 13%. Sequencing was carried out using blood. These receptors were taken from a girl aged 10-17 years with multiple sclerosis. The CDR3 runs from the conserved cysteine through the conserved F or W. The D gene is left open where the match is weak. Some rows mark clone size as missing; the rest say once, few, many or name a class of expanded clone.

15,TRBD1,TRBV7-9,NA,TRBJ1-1,CASSLERGGYTEAFF,TGTGCCAGCAGCTTAGAGAGAGGGGGCTACACTGAAGCTTTCTTT
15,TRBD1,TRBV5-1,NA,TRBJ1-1,CASSLTSGGATEAFF,TGCGCCAGCAGCTTGACGTCAGGGGGTGCCACTGAAGCTTTCTTT
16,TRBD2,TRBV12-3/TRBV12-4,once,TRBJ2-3,CASSLMAGGGTDAQYF,TGTGCCAGCAGTTTAATGGCGGGGGGGGGTACAGATGCGCAGTATTTT
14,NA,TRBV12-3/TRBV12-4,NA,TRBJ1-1,CASRPGPMNTEAFF,TGTGCCAGCAGGCCGGGACCGATGAACACTGAAGCTTTCTTT
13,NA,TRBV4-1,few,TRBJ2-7,CASSQVDGYEQYF,TGCGCCAGCAGCCAGGTTGACGGCTACGAGCAGTACTTC
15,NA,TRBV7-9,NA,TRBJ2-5,CASSPTGGLGETQYF,TGTGCCAGCAGCCCCACTGGGGGCTTGGGAGAGACCCAGTACTTC
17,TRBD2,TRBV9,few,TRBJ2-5,CASSVASGTSGEETQYF,TGTGCCAGCAGCGTAGCCAGCGGCACTAGCGGGGAAGAGACCCAGTACTTC
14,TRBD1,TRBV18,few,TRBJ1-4,CASSSRQGNEKLFF,TGTGCCAGCTCCAGCCGACAGGGGAATGAAAAACTGTTTTTT
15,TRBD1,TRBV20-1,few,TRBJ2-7,CSAVHGQGDSYEQYF,TGCAGTGCTGTGCACGGACAGGGGGACTCCTACGAGCAGTACTTC
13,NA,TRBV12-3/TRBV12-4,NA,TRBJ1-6,CASRTEGTSPLHF,TGTGCCAGCAGGACCGAGGGGACTTCACCCCTCCACTTT
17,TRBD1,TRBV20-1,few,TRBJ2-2,CSARNTRTGTNTGELFF,TGCAGTGCTAGAAACACAAGGACAGGGACGAACACCGGGGAGCTGTTTTTT
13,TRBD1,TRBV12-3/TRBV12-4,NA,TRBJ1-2,CASTLDRIYGYTF,TGTGCCAGCACCCTGGACAGGATCTATGGCTACACCTTC
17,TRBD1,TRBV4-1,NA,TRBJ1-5,CASSQGRQGAREQPQHF,TGCGCCAGCAGCCAAGGGAGACAGGGGGCCCGGGAGCAGCCCCAGCATTTT
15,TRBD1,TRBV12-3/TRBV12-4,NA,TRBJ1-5,CASSRQGFEVQPQHF,TGTGCCAGCAGTAGACAGGGTTTCGAGGTACAACCCCAGCATTTT
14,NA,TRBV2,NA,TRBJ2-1,CASDGFGGYNEQFF,TGTGCCAGCGACGGATTCGGGGGTTACAATGAGCAGTTCTTC
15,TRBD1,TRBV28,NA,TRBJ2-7,CASRPPGQGSYEQYF,TGTGCCAGCAGACCCCCGGGACAGGGATCCTACGAGCAGTACTTC
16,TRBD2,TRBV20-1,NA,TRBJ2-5,CSATRLAGVLQETQYF,TGCAGTGCTACACGACTAGCGGGGGTGCTCCAAGAGACCCAGTACTTC
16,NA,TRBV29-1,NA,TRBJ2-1,CSVERYRGGPTNEQFF,TGCAGCGTTGAAAGGTATAGGGGGGGGCCGACGAATGAGCAGTTCTTC
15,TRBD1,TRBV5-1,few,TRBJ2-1,CVSSFQGAWGNEQFF,TGCGTCAGCAGCTTTCAGGGGGCGTGGGGCAATGAGCAGTTCTTC
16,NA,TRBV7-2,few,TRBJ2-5,CASSPVRNPNRETQYF,TGTGCCAGCAGCCCCGTTAGGAATCCGAACAGGGAGACCCAGTACTTC
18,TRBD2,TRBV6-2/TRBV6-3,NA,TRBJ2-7,CASSSPRASGESSYEQYF,TGTGCCAGCAGTTCGCCCCGGGCTAGCGGGGAGAGCTCCTACGAGCAGTACTTC
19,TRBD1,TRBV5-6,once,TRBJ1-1,CASSSLLDRARLGNTEAFF,TGTGCCAGCAGCTCTTTATTGGACAGGGCGAGGTTGGGAAACACTGAAGCTTTCTTT
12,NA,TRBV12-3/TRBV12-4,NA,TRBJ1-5,CASSLEFQPQHF,TGTGCCAGCAGTTTAGAATTTCAGCCCCAGCATTTT
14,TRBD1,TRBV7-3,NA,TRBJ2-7,CASSPGQGQGEQYF,TGTGCCAGCAGCCCTGGACAGGGGCAGGGGGAGCAGTACTTC
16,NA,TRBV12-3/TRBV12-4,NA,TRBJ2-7,CASSSPNGGDSYEQYF,TGTGCCAGCAGTTCGCCCAACGGGGGAGACTCCTACGAGCAGTACTTC
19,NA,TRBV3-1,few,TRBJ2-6,CASSQDSVERVSGANVLTF,TGTGCCAGCAGCCAAGATTCGGTCGAGAGAGTCTCTGGGGCCAACGTCCTGACTTTC
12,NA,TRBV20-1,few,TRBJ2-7,CSASPVTYEQYF,TGCAGTGCTAGTCCGGTTACCTACGAGCAGTACTTC
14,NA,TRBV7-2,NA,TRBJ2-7,CASSSLGWGDEQYF,TGTGCCAGCAGCTCTTTGGGGTGGGGCGACGAGCAGTACTTC
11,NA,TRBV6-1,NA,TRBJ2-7,CASRSGKRTYF,TGTGCCAGCAGGTCAGGGAAACGGACGTACTTC
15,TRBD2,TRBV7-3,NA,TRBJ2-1,CASSFTGGNYNEQFF,TGTGCCAGCAGCTTTACGGGAGGAAACTACAATGAGCAGTTCTTC
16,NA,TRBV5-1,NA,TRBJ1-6,CASSYADPYLNSPLHF,TGCGCCAGCAGCTATGCTGACCCTTATCTAAATTCACCCCTCCACTTT
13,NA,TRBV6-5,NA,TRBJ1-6,CATRRTYNSPLHF,TGTGCTACCAGGCGAACCTATAATTCACCCCTCCACTTT
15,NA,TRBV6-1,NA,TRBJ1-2,CASSGGGALNYGYTF,TGTGCCAGCAGTGGGGGGGGCGCCCTTAACTATGGCTACACCTTC
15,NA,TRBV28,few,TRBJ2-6,CASSLSGAGANVLTF,TGTGCCAGCAGTTTATCCGGGGCCGGGGCCAACGTCCTGACTTTC
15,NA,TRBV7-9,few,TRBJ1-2,CASSDGGRLDYGYTF,TGTGCCAGCAGCGACGGGGGAAGGTTGGACTATGGCTACACCTTC
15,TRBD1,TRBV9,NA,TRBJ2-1,CASRAGTGVNNEQFF,TGTGCCAGCAGAGCCGGGACAGGGGTAAACAATGAGCAGTTCTTC
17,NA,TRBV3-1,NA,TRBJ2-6,CASSQEFSSSGANVPTF,TGTGCCAGCAGCCAAGAATTCAGCTCCTCTGGGGCCAACGTCCCGACTTTC
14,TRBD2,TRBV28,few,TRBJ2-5,CASTLAGGLETQYF,TGTGCCAGCACTCTCGCGGGGGGACTTGAGACCCAGTACTTC
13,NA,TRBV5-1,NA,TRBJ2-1,CASSLERITEQFF,TGCGCCAGCAGCTTGGAACGGATAACGGAGCAGTTCTTC
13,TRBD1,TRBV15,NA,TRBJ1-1,CATSVRTGTEAFF,TGTGCCACCAGCGTCAGGACAGGGACTGAAGCTTTCTTT
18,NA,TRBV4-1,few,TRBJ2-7,CASSQEFVGQDLSYEQYF,TGCGCCAGCAGCCAAGAATTTGTGGGGCAGGACCTCTCCTACGAGCAGTACTTC
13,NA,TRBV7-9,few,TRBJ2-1,CASNTVTYNEQFF,TGTGCCAGCAATACAGTTACCTACAATGAGCAGTTCTTC
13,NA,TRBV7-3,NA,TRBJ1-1,CASSQTVFSEAFF,TGTGCCAGCAGCCAAACAGTTTTTTCTGAAGCTTTCTTT
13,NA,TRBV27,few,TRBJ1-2,CASSFSPRGGYTF,TGTGCCAGCAGTTTTAGTCCACGTGGCGGCTACACCTTC
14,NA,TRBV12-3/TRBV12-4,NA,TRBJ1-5,CASSNTGLTQPQHF,TGTGCCAGCAGTAACACAGGGCTCACTCAGCCCCAGCATTTT
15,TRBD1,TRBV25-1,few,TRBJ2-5,CASSPPDRAQETQYF,TGTGCCAGCAGCCCTCCCGACAGGGCGCAAGAGACCCAGTACTTC
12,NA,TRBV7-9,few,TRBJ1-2,CASSRDIYGYTF,TGTGCCAGCAGCCGGGACATCTATGGCTACACCTTC
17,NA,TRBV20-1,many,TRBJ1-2,CSASNSLRPDSNYGYTF,TGCAGTGCTAGCAACTCATTACGGCCAGATTCTAACTATGGCTACACCTTC
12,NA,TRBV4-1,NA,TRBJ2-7,CASSQDYYEQYF,TGCGCCAGCAGCCAAGACTATTACGAGCAGTACTTC
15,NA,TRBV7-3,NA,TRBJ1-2,CASSLLQGVSYGYTF,TGTGCCAGCAGCTTACTACAGGGCGTGAGCTATGGCTACACCTTC
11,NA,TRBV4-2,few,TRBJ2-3,CASSQSEAQYF,TGTGCCAGTAGCCAATCTGAAGCGCAGTATTTT
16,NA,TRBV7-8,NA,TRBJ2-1,CASSPGNGGVYNEQFF,TGTGCCAGCAGCCCGGGGAATGGGGGCGTTTACAATGAGCAGTTCTTC
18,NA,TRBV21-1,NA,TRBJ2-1,CASPLEPGAVFSYNEQFF,TGTGCCAGCCCCCTTGAGCCGGGGGCGGTTTTCTCCTACAATGAGCAGTTCTTC
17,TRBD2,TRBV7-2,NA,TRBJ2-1,CASSLGGAGTSYNEQFF,TGTGCCAGCAGCTTAGGGGGAGCGGGGACCTCCTACAATGAGCAGTTCTTC
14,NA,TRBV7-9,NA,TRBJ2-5,CASSPKGGPETQYF,TGTGCCAGCAGCCCAAAGGGGGGGCCAGAGACCCAGTACTTC
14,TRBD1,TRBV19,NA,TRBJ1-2,CASSVGQGTYGYTF,TGTGCCAGTAGTGTTGGACAGGGAACTTATGGCTACACCTTC
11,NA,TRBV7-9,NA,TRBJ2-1,CASRLSDEQFF,TGTGCCAGCAGGTTAAGCGATGAGCAGTTCTTC
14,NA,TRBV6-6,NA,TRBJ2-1,CASRNERGGNEQFF,TGTGCCAGCAGGAACGAGAGAGGGGGTAATGAGCAGTTCTTC
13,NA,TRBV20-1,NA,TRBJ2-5,CSACLGGHETQYF,TGCAGTGCTTGCCTTGGGGGGCACGAGACCCAGTACTTC